The present entry profiles one TCR beta chain with its context. One end of the junction does not line up with germline, which may come from a read error. Assembly of TCR beta libraries relied on iRepertoire HTBI primers together with Arm-PCR of CDR3 regions. Via MiXCR, TCRdb re-called the multiplex PCR reads, giving one row per CDR3 protein. The profile shows roughly 430,000 distinct CDR3 sequences, 21% of them singletons. This sample stems from a study of regulatory T cells in long-lasting Graves disease. As to time point: persistent/refractory GD, antithyroid drugs over 5 years with positive TRAb. Following extraction of RNA from PBMCs, that RNA was used to make the TCR library. In this cohort, patients came from an endocrinology department located in Xi'an, China. Staff took roughly 9.1 milliliters of peripheral blood and put it into EDTA tubes. The source material was peripheral blood mononuclear cells (PBMCs), sampled when the disease was refractory, from a patient treated with antithyroid drugs. This TCR was sampled from a female donor with Graves disease.

CDR3 sequence (DNA): TGTGCCAGCGGCTTCGGGCAGAAAGAGACCCAGTACTTC. This gives the protein CASGFGQKETQYF. The chain joins TRBV7-9 to TRBJ2-5; D is unclear. Germline V CDR1 and CDR2: SEHNR, FQNEAQ (reference sequence). The CDR3 has 13 amino acids.